The 30 T cell receptor beta chains reported below all come from one sample, sequenced in a study of cytomegalovirus exposure and HLA in healthy donors. The primer mix had 60 Vbeta and 13 Jbeta primers. TCRdb's table, derived via immunoSEQ multiplex PCR, lists solely in-frame clones and lacks some. The sample lists 150,000 to 200,000 clones, around 70% occurring once. The sequenced sample consisted of PBMCs. The receptors derive from a man aged 18 to 29 in good health and CMV-seropositive.

There are a few counts of this clone. V gene TRBV7-6 combines with J gene TRBJ1-2, with D possibly TRBD1 on 5 matching bases. Trimming cost V 4 bases and J 5 bases, with 23 bases left between them. Per the germline V gene, CDR1 is SGHVS and CDR2 is FNYEAQ. This CDR3 has 17 residues. The CDR3 DNA reads TGTGCCAGCAGCTCCTATCGTCTACCACGCGGGGCTTATGGCTACACCTTC. Its translation is CASSSYRLPRGAYGYTF.

The chain recombines TRBV29-1 with TRBJ1-1; D not certain. The CDR3 has 13 residues. Trimming took off 5 bases at V and 0 bases at J, with 10 bases between the two ends. Germline loops: CDR1 SQVTM, CDR2 ANQGSEA. CDR3 region: CSVSKELNTEAFF. The CDR3 DNA sequence: TGCAGCGTTTCTAAGGAGTTGAACACTGAAGCTTTCTTT.

This clone was seen once. This chain connects TRBV6-1 to TRBJ1-1; D gene ambiguous. CDR3 length: 11 residues. The V end lost 2 bases, the J end lost 10 bases, and 8 bases lay between the germline ends. Germline lookup yields CDR1 MNHNS and CDR2 SASEGT. The CDR3 is CASSEKRGAFF. In DNA, the CDR3 is TGTGCCAGCAGTGAAAAGAGAGGAGCTTTCTTT.

The sample holds a few counts of this clone. Here the CDR3 reads CASSPRDRVNQPQHF. For the CDR3, the DNA is TGTGCCAGCTCACCCAGAGACAGGGTCAATCAGCCCCAGCATTTT. The rearrangement uses TRBV18 and TRBJ1-5, with TRBD1 identical over 7 bases. J gave up 3 bases and V 3 bases, and 5 bases lay outside the gene matches. The germline CDR1 and CDR2 sequences are KGHSH and LQKENI. The CDR3 loop spans 15 amino acids.

The rearrangement uses TRBV27 and TRBJ2-1; D perhaps matches TRBD1 (5 bases). The ends were cut back, 5 bases at V and 8 bases at J, with 16 bases in the middle. The CDR3 has 14 residues. Looked up from germline, CDR1 is MNHEY and CDR2 is SMNVEV (reference sequence). The CDR3: CASSTPRTPHEQFF. CDR3 sequence (DNA): TGTGCCAGCAGTACCCCCCGGACACCACATGAGCAGTTCTTC.

The chain is built from TRBV11-3 and TRBJ2-1; the match to TRBD2 covers 8 bases. J gave up 8 bases and V 2 bases, and 8 bases lay outside the gene matches. The CDR3 sequence is 15 residues long. CDR1 is SGHNT, CDR2 YENEEA, per germline. CDR3 amino acids: CASSLYSGESYEQFF. In DNA form, the CDR3 reads TGTGCCAGCAGCTTATATAGCGGGGAGTCGTATGAGCAGTTCTTC.

The chain recombines TRBV5-1 with TRBJ2-5, with 12 bases that match TRBD2. Trimming removed 5 bases from V and 4 bases from J; junction bases left unmatched: 15. The germline gives CDR1 SGHRS, CDR2 YFSETQ. This CDR3 contains 18 residues. Here the CDR3 reads CASSPSGLAGSGSETQYF. CDR3 DNA: TGCGCCAGCAGTCCCTCCGGACTAGCGGGATCGGGTTCAGAGACCCAGTACTTC. The full variable domain, completed using reference TRBV5-1 and TRBJ2-5, is KAGVTQTPRYLIKTRGQQVTLSCSPISGHRSVSWYQQTPGQGLQFLFEYFSETQRNKGNFPGRFSGRQFSNSRSEMNVSTLELGDSALYLCASSPSGLAGSGSETQYFGPGTRLLVL.

The table lists this clone with a count of one. Without the conserved terminal phenylalanine or tryptophan, this CDR3 likely stems from a read error. The chain joins TRBV6-1 to TRBJ1-5; 7 nucleotides line up with TRBD1. CDR1 MNHNS and CDR2 SASEGT come from the germline V gene. The CDR3 loop spans 15 amino acids. V gave up 7 bases and J gave up 1 base; unmatched junction bases: 7. Written as DNA, the CDR3 is TGTGCCAGCACATATACAGGGGACAGCAATCAGCCCCAGCATTCT. Its protein is CASTYTGDSNQPQHS.

The chain joins TRBV2 to TRBJ2-1, with 7 nucleotides matching TRBD2. Germline V gene lookup returns CDR1 SNHLY and CDR2 FYNNEI. This CDR3 has 14 amino acids. After removal of 6 bases from V and 6 bases from J, the junction contained 8 bases not matched to a gene. CDR3 nucleotides: TGTGCCAGCAGGTTTGATGGCGGGAGCAATGAGCAGTTCTTC. Translating it yields CASRFDGGSNEQFF.

This clone was observed a few times. This rearrangement joins TRBV5-1 to TRBJ1-3; possible D gene TRBD1, 6 bases. The CDR3 is 16 residues long. CDR1 SGHRS and CDR2 YFSETQ come from the germline V gene. V was shortened by 0 bases and J by 0 bases, with 10 bases between the two germline ends. DNA for the CDR3: TGCGCCAGCAGCTTGGCCGGACAGAGCTCTGGAAACACCATATATTTT. Translation gives CASSLAGQSSGNTIYF.

The chain combines TRBV9 with TRBJ1-1, with D perhaps matching TRBD1 (6 bases). Germline loops: CDR1 SGDLS, CDR2 YYNGEE. There are 14 residues in the CDR3. Trimming pared 2 bases from V and 6 bases from J, leaving 14 bases between. The CDR3 region is CASSVGGLMAEAFF. The CDR3, as DNA: TGTGCCAGCAGCGTCGGGGGGCTGATGGCTGAAGCTTTCTTT.

Here the CDR3 DNA reads TGTGCCAGCAGCGTGGGGACTAGCGGGGGTGTCGGGGAGCTGTTTTTT. This translates into CASSVGTSGGVGELFF. The chain joins TRBV9 to TRBJ2-2; TRBD2 aligns across 14 bases. J lost 7 bases, V lost 2 bases, and 4 bases had no gene match. The CDR3 has 16 amino acids. Looked up from germline, CDR1 is SGDLS and CDR2 is YYNGEE.

This chain's CDR3 is CASSLGPNYEQYV. In nucleotides, the CDR3 is TGCGCCAGCAGCTTGGGGCCTAACTACGAGCAGTACGTC. The rearrangement uses TRBV5-1 and TRBJ2-7; D not resolved. Trimming took off 0 bases at V and 3 bases at J, with 7 bases between the two ends. Germline CDR1 and CDR2: SGHRS and YFSETQ. The CDR3 is 13 residues long.

CDR3 protein: CASSEAARGGTTDTQYF. In DNA, the CDR3 is TGTGCCAGCAGTGAAGCGGCTAGAGGGGGGACTACGGATACGCAGTATTTT. This chain links TRBV2 with TRBJ2-3, with D tentatively TRBD2 (7 bases). Germline V CDR1 and CDR2: SNHLY, FYNNEI. The CDR3 totals 17 residues. The germline V and J ends were trimmed by 0 bases and 6 bases, with 19 bases remaining between them.

The chain links TRBV4-2 to TRBJ2-5; the D is unclear. CDR1 and CDR2 (germline): LGHNA, YNFKEQ. The CDR3 contains 13 residues. V dropped 4 bases and J dropped 4 bases, with 10 bases sitting between them. The CDR3 coding sequence is TGTGCCAGCAGCCCCTCAGTACGAGAGACCCAGTACTTC. Its protein is CASSPSVRETQYF.

On this clone itself: Germline and junction disagree at one end, which may indicate a read error. The chain combines TRBV7-7 with TRBJ2-5; 7 bases agree with TRBD2. The CDR3 consists of 16 residues. Germline values: CDR1 SSHAT, CDR2 FNYEAQ (reference sequence). The CDR3 spells CASSLRDYQSQETQYF. The CDR3 nucleotides read TGTGCTAGCAGCTTAAGGGACTACCAGAGCCAAGAGACCCAGTACTTC.

The V gene is TRBV5-6, the J gene TRBJ1-2; 7 nucleotides agree with TRBD1. The V gene end was trimmed by 7 bases and the J gene end by 2 bases; junction bases not matched to a gene: 8. This CDR3 contains 14 residues. Germline V gene lookup returns CDR1 SGHDT and CDR2 YYEEEE. CDR3 sequence reads: CASAGKGANYGYTF. CDR3 bases: TGTGCCAGCGCGGGTAAGGGGGCGAACTATGGCTACACCTTC.

In regard to this clone: This sample includes further DNA sequences coding for the same CDR3. This chain joins TRBV7-3 and TRBJ2-1; 7 bases match TRBD2. Losses at the gene ends were 5 bases for V and 4 bases for J; bases not matched to a gene: 8. Germline V gene data show CDR1 as SGHTA and CDR2 as FQGTGA. This CDR3 has 15 amino acids. The CDR3 spells CASSPRGGDYNEQFF. CDR3 coding DNA: TGTGCCAGCAGCCCCCGTGGGGGGGATTACAATGAGCAGTTCTTC.

V is TRBV2 and J is TRBJ1-2; possibly TRBD1 for D (5 bases). The V end lost 8 bases, the J end lost 4 bases, and 11 bases lay between the germline ends. This CDR3 is built from 12 residues. Germline CDR1 is SNHLY and CDR2 is FYNNEI. The CDR3 region is CASEQEIYGYTF. As DNA, the CDR3 is TGTGCCAGCGAACAGGAAATCTATGGCTACACCTTC.

The J gene is TRBJ1-1, the V gene TRBV27, with TRBD1 matching 7 bases. Germline CDR1 MNHEY, CDR2 SMNVEV (reference sequence). With 2 bases clipped from V and 5 bases from J, the junction kept 8 bases outside the gene matches. The CDR3 loop spans 15 amino acids. CDR3 residues: CASSLRGRGYTEAFF. For the CDR3, the DNA is TGTGCCAGCAGTTTACGCGGCAGGGGGTATACTGAAGCTTTCTTT.

V gene TRBV7-6 combines with J gene TRBJ1-2; D call uncertain. The CDR3 spans 18 residues. From germline, CDR1 is SGHVS and CDR2 FNYEAQ. The ends were cut back, 1 base at V and 4 bases at J, with 22 bases in the middle. The CDR3 sequence: CASSLGRPRGNIGYGYTF. CDR3 nucleotide sequence: TGTGCCAGCAGCTTAGGAAGACCGCGAGGGAACATAGGCTATGGCTACACCTTC. Together with reference TRBV7-6 and TRBJ1-2, the CDR3 gives the full variable domain: GAGVSQSPRYKVTKRGQDVALRCDPISGHVSLYWYRQALGQGPEFLTYFNYEAQQDKSGLPNDRFSAERPEGSISTLTIQRTEQRDSAMYRCASSLGRPRGNIGYGYTFGSGTRLTVV.

The J gene is TRBJ1-2, the V gene TRBV7-9; D is perhaps TRBD1 (6 bases). V was pared by 3 bases and J by 7 bases, with 15 bases between. CDR1 and CDR2 from the germline V gene are SEHNR and FQNEAQ (reference sequence). CDR3 length: 14 residues. The CDR3 reads CASSFTGRMTGYTF. Here the CDR3 DNA reads TGTGCCAGCAGCTTTACAGGGCGGATGACTGGCTACACCTTC.

J is TRBJ2-3 and V is TRBV5-6; maybe TRBD2 (5 bases). V lost 1 base to trimming and J lost 4 bases, with 7 bases between them. The germline V gene has CDR1 SGHDT and CDR2 YYEEEE. There are 13 residues in the CDR3. CDR3 in amino acids: CASSLLAADTQYF. CDR3 bases: TGTGCCAGCAGCTTGCTAGCAGCAGATACGCAGTATTTT.

This clone has more than one count but fewer than ten. The J gene is TRBJ1-1, the V gene TRBV14; no firm D call. The CDR3 has 13 amino acids. Germline V gene data show CDR1 as SGHDN and CDR2 as FVKESK. Between the trimmed V and J ends, which lost 4 bases and 3 bases, there was a span of 9 bases. In DNA form, the CDR3 reads TGTGCCAGCAGCCTAGAGGAGCACACTGAAGCTTTCTTT. Protein sequence: CASSLEEHTEAFF.

The V and J genes are TRBV19 and TRBJ1-2; the D gene is possibly TRBD1 (5 bases). Germline CDR1 LNHDA, CDR2 SQIVND (reference sequence). This CDR3 spans 13 amino acids. Between the trimmed V and J ends, which lost 7 bases and 6 bases, there was a span of 15 bases. CDR3 sequence reads: CASTPLRTNGYTF. The CDR3 DNA follows: TGTGCCAGTACCCCACTCCGGACAAATGGCTACACCTTC.

The gene calls are TRBV30 and TRBJ2-1, with 7 positions matching TRBD1. Looked up from germline, CDR1 is GTSNPN and CDR2 is SVGIG (reference sequence). The CDR3 has 13 amino acids. Trimming removed 3 bases from V and 6 bases from J; junction bases left unmatched: 5. CDR3 sequence: CAWRTGRLNEQFF. The CDR3 nucleotides read TGTGCCTGGAGGACAGGGCGACTCAATGAGCAGTTCTTC.

V and J are TRBV28 and TRBJ1-1; D might be TRBD1 (5 bases). CDR3 size: 14 residues. V dropped 5 bases and J dropped 5 bases, with 15 bases sitting between them. The germline CDR1 and CDR2 sequences are MDHEN and SYDVKM. As DNA, the CDR3 is TGTGCCAGCAGTCTGGAAACAGGTGGAACTGAAGCTTTCTTT. It specifies CASSLETGGTEAFF.

This clone has more than one count but fewer than ten. The J gene is TRBJ1-2, the V gene TRBV7-9, with 8 bases matching TRBD1. This CDR3 has 17 amino acids. Germline CDR1 SEHNR, CDR2 FQNEAQ (reference sequence). With V trimmed by 0 bases and J by 2 bases, 8 bases remained unmatched. CDR3 amino acids: CASSLAGQGPSNYGYTF. CDR3 in DNA: TGTGCCAGCAGCTTAGCCGGACAGGGCCCATCAAACTATGGCTACACCTTC.

V is TRBV7-9 and J is TRBJ1-2, with D perhaps TRBD1 (5 bases). Germline CDR1 SEHNR, CDR2 FQNEAQ (reference sequence). The CDR3 has 15 amino acids. Trimming took off 1 base at V and 2 bases at J, with 11 bases between the two ends. The CDR3 DNA reads TGTGCCAGCAGCTTAGGGTTGGAGGGGAACTATGGCTACACCTTC. Protein sequence: CASSLGLEGNYGYTF.

The chain couples TRBV11-2 to TRBJ2-5, with 7 nucleotides matching TRBD2. The CDR3 has 11 residues. Germline V lookup: CDR1 SGHAT, CDR2 FQNNGV. V dropped 8 bases and J dropped 5; count of bases not matched to a gene: 2. The chain's CDR3 is CASGEGETQYF. DNA for the CDR3: TGTGCCAGCGGGGAGGGGGAGACCCAGTACTTC.